The table lists the clone carrying this T cell receptor (beta chain) with a count of one. Its antigen is not known. Given a much more abundant clone one base away, this may be a read error. This record comes from a study of glioma-infiltrating T cells. Study-level results: Tissue-blood divergence was below expectation in non-neoplastic patients, above in gliomas. Tissue and blood shared very few CDR3 sequences.

TCR alpha and beta CDR3 regions were amplified from RNA using iRepertoire nested multiplex PCR. Tissue mRNA or PBMC total RNA, 100-400 ng, went into one-step reverse transcription and amplification. TCRdb passed the multiplex PCR reads through MiXCR, listing each CDR3 protein once. Of 150,000 to 200,000 distinct CDR3 sequences in the sample, around 42% are singletons; the top ten hold under 6.5%. The sequence derives from a human donor with low-grade glioma or glioblastoma, undergoing nonglioma brain surgery, or in good health (not recorded which). Specimen: glioma tissue, nonneoplastic brain tissue, or PBMCs (not recorded which).

CDR3 sequence: CASRPTGTGAYELYF. DNA for the CDR3: TGTGCCAGCAGGCCCACCGGGACAGGAGCCTACGAGCTGTACTTC. This rearrangement joins TRBV6-1 to TRBJ2-7; 8 bases map to TRBD1. The CDR3 covers 15 residues. In germline, CDR1 is MNHNS, CDR2 SASEGT.